Below are 13 T cell receptor beta chains sequenced from a single sample in a study of OX40 agonist ivuxolimab in advanced cancers. Only in-frame clones appear in the TCRdb table, and some are missing; sequencing was by immunoSEQ multiplex PCR. The sample holds 60,000 to 85,000 clones, over 75% seen once. Sequencing was performed on CD4+ or CD8+ T cells sorted from blood, taken in a trial of the OX40 agonist ivuxolimab. The receptor set was obtained from an adult with an advanced solid tumor such as melanoma, head and neck, liver or kidney cancer.

The chain carries TRBV5-4 and TRBJ1-2, with unresolved D. Trimming removed 3 bases at V and 0 bases at J, with 18 bases between. From germline, CDR1 is SGHNT and CDR2 YYREEE (reference sequence). This CDR3 contains 17 residues. The DNA for the CDR3 is TGTGCCAGCAGCTCAGAGCTTAGTTGGACCTCTAACTATGGCTACACCTTC. Translation: CASSSELSWTSNYGYTF. Full variable domain (rest looked up from reference TRBV5-4 and TRBJ1-2): ETGVTQSPTHLIKTRGQQVTLRCSSQSGHNTVSWYQQALGQGPQFIFQYYREEENGRGNFPPRFSGLQFPNYSSELNVNALELDDSALYLCASSSELSWTSNYGYTFGSGTRLTVV.

The chain couples TRBV19 to TRBJ2-1; D is ambiguous. Deletions cut 3 bases from V and 4 bases from J, with 7 bases between. This CDR3 is 13 amino acids long. Germline assignment: CDR1 LNHDA and CDR2 SQIVND (reference sequence). CDR3 sequence reads: CASSINQYNEQFF. The CDR3 bases are TGTGCCAGTAGTATCAACCAGTACAATGAGCAGTTCTTC.

The V call is TRBV7-9, the J call TRBJ2-5; D is possibly TRBD1 or TRBD2 (5 bases each). Per the germline V gene, CDR1 is SEHNR and CDR2 is FQNEAQ (reference sequence). Between the trimmed V and J ends, which lost 5 bases and 4 bases, there was a span of 14 bases. CDR3 length: 14 residues. In nucleotides, the CDR3 is TGTGCCAGCAGCCGGGCCCAGGGAGCAGAGACCCAGTACTTC. It codes for CASSRAQGAETQYF.

In the case of this clone: The junction departs from germline at one end; a sequencing error may be responsible. Distinct nucleotide sequences in the sample also encode this CDR3. V is TRBV28 and J is TRBJ1-6, with D maybe TRBD1 (6 bases). Looked up from germline, CDR1 is MDHEN and CDR2 is SYDVKM. The CDR3 loop spans 16 amino acids. This CDR3 is CASSGGPKSYNSPLHF. The CDR3 DNA sequence: TGCGCCAGCAGTGGGGGCCCTAAATCCTATAATTCACCCCTCCACTTT.

V is TRBV5-1 and J is TRBJ2-2; 8 bases line up with TRBD1. This CDR3 has 17 amino acids. Germline V gene sequence: CDR1 SGHRS, CDR2 YFSETQ. V was clipped by 4 bases and J by 2 bases; unmatched bases: 10. CDR3 DNA: TGCGCCAGCAGCCGACAGGGGTTTTCTGCCAACACCGGGGAGCTGTTTTTT. It specifies CASSRQGFSANTGELFF. The complete variable domain, with remaining parts taken from reference TRBV5-1 and TRBJ2-2, reads KAGVTQTPRYLIKTRGQQVTLSCSPISGHRSVSWYQQTPGQGLQFLFEYFSETQRNKGNFPGRFSGRQFSNSRSEMNVSTLELGDSALYLCASSRQGFSANTGELFFGEGSRLTVL.

This clone was found a few times. The chain employs TRBV9 and TRBJ2-1, with 7 bases that match TRBD1. CDR3 length: 16 amino acids. V shed 3 bases, J shed 4 bases, and the junction held 10 bases outside the gene matches. The germline V gene encodes CDR1 SGDLS and CDR2 YYNGEE. The CDR3: CASSAKMTGIYNEQFF. CDR3 in DNA: TGTGCCAGCAGCGCCAAGATGACAGGGATTTACAATGAGCAGTTCTTC. The full variable domain, in which reference TRBV9 and TRBJ2-1 provide the parts outside the CDR3, is DSGVTQTPKHLITATGQRVTLRCSPRSGDLSVYWYQQSLDQGLQFLIQYYNGEERAKGNILERFSAQQFPDLHSELNLSSLELGDSALYFCASSAKMTGIYNEQFFGPGTRLTVL.

The V call is TRBV5-4, the J call TRBJ2-5; tentative D call: TRBD1 (7 bases). This CDR3 spans 14 amino acids. V lost 0 bases, J lost 5 bases, and 11 bases lay in between. Per germline, CDR1 SGHNT and CDR2 YYREEE (reference sequence). CDR3 in amino acids: CASSLGQGGETQYF. CDR3 nucleotides: TGTGCCAGCAGCTTGGGACAGGGAGGCGAGACCCAGTACTTC.

The CDR3 sequence is CASSIYRASGTGELFF. The CDR3, as DNA: TGTGCCAGTAGTATATATCGGGCTAGCGGGACCGGGGAGCTGTTTTTT. This chain connects TRBV19 to TRBJ2-2; 8 bases are a match to TRBD2. Germline CDR1 and CDR2: LNHDA and SQIVND (reference sequence). The CDR3 sequence is 16 residues long. V lost 2 bases, J lost 5 bases, and 7 bases stayed unmatched. Looking up the rest from reference TRBV19 and TRBJ2-2 gives the full variable domain: DGGITQSPKYLFRKEGQNVTLSCEQNLNHDAMYWYRQDPGQGLRLIYYSQIVNDFQKGDIAEGYSVSREKKESFPLTVTSAQKNPTAFYLCASSIYRASGTGELFFGEGSRLTVL.

This rearrangement joins TRBV19 to TRBJ2-3, with 8 bases identical to TRBD2. This CDR3 has 15 residues. Germline V CDR1 and CDR2: LNHDA, SQIVND (reference sequence). V lost 7 bases, J lost 1 base, and 7 bases stayed unmatched. The CDR3: CASTERGWGTDTQYF. Written as DNA, the CDR3 is TGTGCCAGTACGGAGCGGGGGTGGGGCACAGATACGCAGTATTTT.

CDR3 loop: CASSIVGGYGYTF. In DNA form, the CDR3 reads TGTGCCAGTAGTATAGTCGGGGGCTATGGCTACACCTTC. The chain is built from TRBV19 and TRBJ1-2; TRBD1 is a possible D gene (5 bases). The V gene lost 1 base and the J gene lost 4 bases, with 7 bases spanning the gap. CDR3 length: 13 residues. Looked up from germline, CDR1 is LNHDA and CDR2 is SQIVND (reference sequence). Full variable domain (outside the CDR3, taken from reference TRBV19 and TRBJ1-2): DGGITQSPKYLFRKEGQNVTLSCEQNLNHDAMYWYRQDPGQGLRLIYYSQIVNDFQKGDIAEGYSVSREKKESFPLTVTSAQKNPTAFYLCASSIVGGYGYTFGSGTRLTVV.

The V gene is TRBV5-1, the J gene TRBJ2-7, with a possible D match to TRBD1 (5 bases). CDR3 size: 14 residues. V lost 2 bases and J lost 3, with 12 bases in between. Per germline, CDR1 SGHRS and CDR2 YFSETQ. CDR3 amino acids: CASSLMDTSYEQYF. The CDR3 nucleotides are TGCGCCAGCAGCTTAATGGACACCAGCTACGAGCAGTACTTC.

The chain carries TRBV28 and TRBJ1-4; D may be TRBD1 (6 bases). Deletions cut 2 bases from V and 4 bases from J, with 14 bases between. Germline V CDR1 and CDR2: MDHEN, SYDVKM. There are 16 residues in the CDR3. Here the CDR3 DNA reads TGTGCCAGCAGTTTAGTCCCCGACAGGTATAATGAAAAACTGTTTTTT. Translation: CASSLVPDRYNEKLFF.

CDR3 nucleotides: TGTGCCACCTTTAGCAGTGAGACCTACGAGCAGTACTTC. Translating it yields CATFSSETYEQYF. V gene TRBV6-5 combines with J gene TRBJ2-7; no reliable D call. Trimming took off 10 bases at V and 2 bases at J, with 15 bases between the two ends. This CDR3 spans 13 amino acids. Germline lookup yields CDR1 MNHEY and CDR2 SVGAGI.